A selection of T cell receptor beta chains follows, all from one sample in a study of blood T cells in healthy people across ages. TCRdb redid the calling of the 5' RACE reads with MiXCR, one entry per CDR3 protein. Altogether 750,000 to 850,000 distinct CDR3 sequences are present, around 25% being singletons, with the ten largest covering under 4.5%. This sample was also put to use in a study of T cells of mothers and their children.

The specimen was blood. These receptor sequences come from a boy younger than 18 in good health. CDR3s include the opening cysteine and the closing phenylalanine or tryptophan. D genes are given only for firm matches. Rows may omit the clone size; those that give it use once, few, many or a size class.

d_call	v_call	j_call	clone_size	cdr3_aa	cdr3_nt
TRBD1	TRBV12-3/TRBV12-4	TRBJ2-3	few	CASSFDPAGTGGIDTQYF	TGTGCCAGCAGTTTCGATCCCGCCGGGACAGGGGGCATAGATACGCAGTATTTT
TRBD2	TRBV27	TRBJ2-7	-	CASSSSTSGKYEQYF	TGTGCCAGCAGTTCTTCCACTAGCGGGAAATACGAGCAGTACTTC
-	TRBV6-5	TRBJ1-2	-	CASSYFLGGGYTF	TGTGCCAGCAGTTACTTTTTGGGAGGTGGCTACACCTTC
-	TRBV7-3	TRBJ2-5	few	CTSSLGVGEEETQYF	TGTACCAGCAGCCTAGGGGTTGGAGAAGAAGAGACCCAGTACTTC
TRBD1	TRBV7-2	TRBJ1-2	-	CASSSTKGARGYTF	TGTGCCAGCAGCTCTACCAAGGGGGCGCGAGGCTACACCTTC
TRBD1	TRBV12-5	TRBJ1-5	-	CASGAGTGLQPQHF	TGTGCTAGTGGAGCCGGGACAGGGCTTCAGCCCCAGCATTTT
-	TRBV10-3	TRBJ1-2	-	CAISEEEGRNYGYTF	TGTGCCATCAGTGAGGAAGAGGGACGGAACTATGGCTACACCTTC
-	TRBV10-3	TRBJ2-7	-	CAISGGVDGSYEQYF	TGTGCCATCAGTGGTGGAGTGGATGGCTCCTACGAGCAGTACTTC
TRBD2	TRBV12-3/TRBV12-4	TRBJ2-5	-	CASSLLAGGVEETQYF	TGTGCCAGCAGTTTACTAGCGGGAGGGGTCGAGGAGACCCAGTACTTC
-	TRBV20-1	TRBJ2-7	few	CSARDLAEDYEQYF	TGCAGTGCTAGAGATTTGGCAGAAGACTACGAGCAGTACTTC
-	TRBV14	TRBJ2-3	-	CACSQGLLEPYTDTQYF	TGTGCCTGCAGCCAAGGACTACTGGAGCCGTACACAGATACGCAGTATTTT
-	TRBV28	TRBJ1-6	few	CASSSLFVTPKSSYNSPLHF	TGTGCCAGCAGTTCCCTCTTTGTGACTCCGAAAAGCTCCTATAATTCACCCCTCCACTTT
-	TRBV5-5	TRBJ2-7	-	CASSLRTGDSYEQYF	TGTGCCAGCAGCTTGCGGACGGGGGACTCCTACGAGCAGTACTTC
-	TRBV12-3/TRBV12-4	TRBJ1-6	few	CASSFGGPLHF	TGTGCCAGCAGTTTTGGGGGTCCCCTCCACTTT
TRBD1	TRBV11-2	TRBJ2-7	-	CASSHGTGDYEQYF	TGTGCCAGCAGTCACGGGACAGGTGATTACGAGCAGTACTTC
-	TRBV20-1	TRBJ2-1	-	CSARGPLSGNEQFF	TGCAGTGCTAGAGGACCACTTTCGGGCAATGAGCAGTTCTTC
-	TRBV28	TRBJ2-7	-	CASSYTAYEQYF	TGTGCCAGCAGTTATACAGCCTACGAGCAGTACTTC
-	TRBV7-3	TRBJ1-6	few	CASSLGPAANSPLHF	TGTGCCAGCAGCTTAGGTCCGGCCGCCAATTCACCCCTCCACTTT
-	TRBV28	TRBJ2-1	-	CASTTFYRGYNEQFF	TGTGCCAGCACCACCTTCTACCGGGGTTACAATGAGCAGTTCTTC
-	TRBV5-1	TRBJ2-4	-	CASSLVGQVGKNIQYF	TGCGCCAGCAGCTTGGTCGGGCAGGTGGGCAAAAACATTCAGTACTTC
-	TRBV4-3	TRBJ2-6	-	CASSQEGGGPFSGANVLTF	TGCGCCAGCAGCCAAGAGGGGGGAGGTCCATTCTCTGGGGCCAACGTCCTGACTTTC
TRBD2	TRBV4-1	TRBJ2-2	-	CASNLAGGPINTGELFF	TGCGCCAGCAACCTAGCGGGGGGCCCAATTAACACCGGGGAGCTGTTTTTT
-	TRBV6-6	TRBJ2-3	few	CASSYQGHTDTQYF	TGTGCCAGCAGTTACCAGGGACACACAGATACGCAGTATTTT
-	TRBV5-1	TRBJ1-2	few	CASSLAGGGGGYTF	TGCGCCAGCAGCTTGGCTGGGGGCGGAGGCGGCTACACCTTC
-	TRBV10-3	TRBJ1-6	-	CAIRDSSNSPLHF	TGTGCCATCAGGGACAGCTCTAATTCACCCCTCCACTTT
-	TRBV19	TRBJ2-3	few	CATATTGGTDTQYF	TGTGCCACAGCGACGACTGGCGGCACAGATACGCAGTATTTT
-	TRBV20-1	TRBJ1-1	-	CSARGLSTEAFF	TGCAGTGCTAGAGGATTGAGCACTGAAGCTTTCTTT
TRBD1	TRBV6-6	TRBJ1-1	few	CASSSDRGVAEAFF	TGTGCCAGCAGCTCGGACAGGGGGGTTGCTGAAGCTTTCTTT
-	TRBV20-1	TRBJ1-2	-	CSAREGASGYTF	TGCAGTGCTAGGGAGGGCGCTAGTGGCTACACCTTC
-	TRBV5-1	TRBJ1-2	once	CASSTQGIGGYTF	TGCGCCAGCAGCACACAGGGAATTGGAGGCTACACCTTC
-	TRBV20-1	TRBJ1-6	few	CSARDAASPLHF	TGCAGTGCTAGAGATGCCGCCTCACCCCTCCACTTT
-	TRBV11-2	TRBJ2-7	few	CASKVAGISNEQYF	TGTGCCAGCAAGGTGGCAGGGATAAGCAACGAGCAGTACTTC
-	TRBV25-1	TRBJ1-2	few	CASSDPAAAKDGYTF	TGTGCCAGCAGTGACCCCGCGGCAGCCAAGGACGGCTACACCTTC
-	TRBV5-5	TRBJ1-1	many	CASSLIQAMNTEAFF	TGTGCCAGCAGCTTGATCCAGGCTATGAACACTGAAGCTTTCTTT
-	TRBV5-6	TRBJ1-6	-	CASSFWALDPGAGNSPLHF	TGTGCCAGCAGCTTTTGGGCCCTGGATCCAGGGGCGGGAAATTCACCCCTCCACTTT
-	TRBV5-1	TRBJ2-1	few	CASSASGPPYNEQFF	TGCGCCAGCAGCGCCAGCGGGCCCCCCTACAATGAGCAGTTCTTC
TRBD1	TRBV20-1	TRBJ1-1	-	CSATRQGKGTEAFF	TGCAGTGCTACCCGACAGGGGAAGGGCACTGAAGCTTTCTTT
TRBD1	TRBV29-1	TRBJ2-5	few	CSVDTGGQTQYF	TGCAGCGTTGATACAGGGGGACAGACCCAGTACTTC
TRBD1	TRBV11-2	TRBJ1-2	-	CASSRAGTVIYGYTF	TGTGCCAGCAGCCGGGCCGGGACAGTCATCTATGGCTACACCTTC
-	TRBV6-6	TRBJ2-1	-	CASSYDPEINEQFF	TGTGCCAGCAGTTACGATCCAGAGATCAATGAGCAGTTCTTC
-	TRBV29-1	TRBJ2-5	-	CSVEPMDGTDGVWETQYF	TGCAGCGTTGAACCCATGGACGGAACAGATGGGGTGTGGGAGACCCAGTACTTC
TRBD1	TRBV7-6	TRBJ2-7	few	CASSPRQGANIGEQYF	TGTGCCAGCAGCCCAAGACAGGGCGCCAATATTGGGGAGCAGTACTTC
-	TRBV15	TRBJ2-7	few	CATSRDRAAYEQYF	TGTGCCACCAGCAGAGACAGGGCGGCCTACGAGCAGTACTTC
-	TRBV28	TRBJ2-2	-	CAGQTDTGELFF	TGTGCCGGCCAGACCGACACCGGGGAGCTGTTTTTT
TRBD2	TRBV5-1	TRBJ2-7	few	CASSFFSGGPTYEQYF	TGCGCCAGCAGCTTCTTTAGCGGGGGTCCGACCTACGAGCAGTACTTC
-	TRBV7-9	TRBJ1-4	many	CASSLAGSLNEKLFF	TGTGCCAGCAGCTTAGCCGGCAGCCTTAATGAAAAACTGTTTTTT
TRBD1	TRBV7-9	TRBJ1-2	-	CASSLGAGQGGYTF	TGTGCCAGCAGCTTAGGTGCGGGACAGGGCGGCTACACCTTC
TRBD1	TRBV29-1	TRBJ1-5	few	CSVQDRDGQPQHF	TGCAGCGTTCAGGACAGGGATGGTCAGCCCCAGCATTTT
TRBD1	TRBV28	TRBJ1-6	-	CASSQDREASPLHF	TGTGCCAGCAGTCAGGACAGGGAGGCTTCACCCCTCCACTTT
TRBD1	TRBV5-1	TRBJ1-4	-	CASSAAWDRGQEKLFF	TGCGCCAGCAGCGCGGCCTGGGACAGGGGGCAAGAAAAACTGTTTTTT